Reported below is one TCR beta chain. The data stem from a study of CD8+ T cells in alopecia areata. Germline lookup yields CDR1 SGHTA and CDR2 FQGNSA. This CDR3 spans 15 amino acids. V lost 1 base to trimming and J lost 0 bases, with 10 bases between them. Sequencing used cDNA as its template, made by extracting RNA and reverse transcribing it. Repertoires were generated with immunoSEQ multiplex PCR, while TCRdb's copy carries only in-frame clones and drops some. This sample yields about 200,000 clones, of which just over 55% are seen a single time; approximately 4.9% belongs to the top ten. The TCR sequence derives from a human donor in good health. Specimen: CD8+ T cells sorted from blood. The gene calls are TRBV7-2 and TRBJ2-7; D perhaps matches TRBD2 (6 bases). In nucleotides, the CDR3 is TGTGCCAGCAGCTTAGGGGACTTTGGCTCCTACGAGCAGTACTTC. Protein sequence: CASSLGDFGSYEQYF. Drawing the rest from reference TRBV7-2 and TRBJ2-7, the complete variable domain is GAGVSQSPSNKVTEKGKDVELRCDPISGHTALYWYRQSLGQGLEFLIYFQGNSAPDKSGLPSDRFSAERTGGSVSTLTIQRTQQEDSAVYLCASSLGDFGSYEQYFGPGTRLTVT.